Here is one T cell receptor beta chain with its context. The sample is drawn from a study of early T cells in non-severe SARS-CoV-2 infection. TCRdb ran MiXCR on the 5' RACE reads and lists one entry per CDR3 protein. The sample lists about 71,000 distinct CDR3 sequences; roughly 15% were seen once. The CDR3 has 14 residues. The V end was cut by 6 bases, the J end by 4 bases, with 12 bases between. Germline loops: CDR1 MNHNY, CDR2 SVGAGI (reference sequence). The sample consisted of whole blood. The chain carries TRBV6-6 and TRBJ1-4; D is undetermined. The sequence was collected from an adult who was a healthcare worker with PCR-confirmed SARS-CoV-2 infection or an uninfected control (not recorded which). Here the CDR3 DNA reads TGTGCCAGCAGGAACGGTGGGAGTAATGAAAAACTGTTTTTT. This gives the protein CASRNGGSNEKLFF.